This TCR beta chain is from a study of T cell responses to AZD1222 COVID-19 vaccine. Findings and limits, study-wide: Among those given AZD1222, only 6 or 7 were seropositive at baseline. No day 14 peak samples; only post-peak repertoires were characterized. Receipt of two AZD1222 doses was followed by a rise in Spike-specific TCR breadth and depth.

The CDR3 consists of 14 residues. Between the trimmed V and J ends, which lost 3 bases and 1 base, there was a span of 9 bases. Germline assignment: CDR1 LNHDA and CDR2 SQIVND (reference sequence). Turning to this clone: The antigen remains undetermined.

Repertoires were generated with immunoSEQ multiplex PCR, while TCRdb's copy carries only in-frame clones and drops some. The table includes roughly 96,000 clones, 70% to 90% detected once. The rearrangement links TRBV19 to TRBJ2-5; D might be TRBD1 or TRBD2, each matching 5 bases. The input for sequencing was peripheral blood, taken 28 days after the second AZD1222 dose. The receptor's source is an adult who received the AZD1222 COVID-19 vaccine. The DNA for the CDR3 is TGTGCCAGTAGTATGGCAGGGACCCAAGAGACCCAGTACTTC. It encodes CASSMAGTQETQYF.